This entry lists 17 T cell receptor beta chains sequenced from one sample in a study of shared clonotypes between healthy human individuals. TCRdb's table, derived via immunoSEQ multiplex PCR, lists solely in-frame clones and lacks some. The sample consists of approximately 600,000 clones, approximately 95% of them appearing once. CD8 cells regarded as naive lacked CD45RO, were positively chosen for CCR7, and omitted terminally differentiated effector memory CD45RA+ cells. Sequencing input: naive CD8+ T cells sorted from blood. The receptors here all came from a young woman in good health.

The CDR3 DNA reads as TGTGCCAGCAGCTTACAAGATCCTGGCTCCGAGCAGTACTTC. It specifies CASSLQDPGSEQYF. The chain recombines TRBV7-6 with TRBJ2-7; D gene uncertain. This CDR3 spans 14 amino acids. V gave up 2 bases and J gave up 6 bases, with 14 bases separating them. CDR1 is SGHVS, CDR2 FNYEAQ, per germline.

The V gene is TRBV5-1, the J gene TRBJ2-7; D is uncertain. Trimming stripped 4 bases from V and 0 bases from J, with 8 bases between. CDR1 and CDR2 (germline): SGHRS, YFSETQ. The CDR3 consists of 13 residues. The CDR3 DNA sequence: TGCGCCAGCAGCCCGCCGGCCTCCTACGAGCAGTACTTC. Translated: CASSPPASYEQYF.

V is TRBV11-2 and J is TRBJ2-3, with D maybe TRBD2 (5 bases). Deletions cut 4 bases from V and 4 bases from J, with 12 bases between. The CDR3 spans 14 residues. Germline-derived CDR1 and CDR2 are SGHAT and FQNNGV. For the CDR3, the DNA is TGTGCCAGCAGCTCAGACCCGGGATCAGATACGCAGTATTTT. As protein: CASSSDPGSDTQYF.

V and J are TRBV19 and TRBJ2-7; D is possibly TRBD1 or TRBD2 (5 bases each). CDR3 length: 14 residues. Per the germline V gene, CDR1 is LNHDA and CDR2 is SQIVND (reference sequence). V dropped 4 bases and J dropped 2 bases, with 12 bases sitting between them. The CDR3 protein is CASSNRDLAYEQYF. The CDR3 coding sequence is TGTGCCAGTAGTAACCGGGACCTAGCCTACGAGCAGTACTTC.

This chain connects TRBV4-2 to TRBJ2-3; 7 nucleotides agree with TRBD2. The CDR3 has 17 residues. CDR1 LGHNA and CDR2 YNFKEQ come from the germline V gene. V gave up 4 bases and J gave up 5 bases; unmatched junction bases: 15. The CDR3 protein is CASSPRVGGGPGDTQYF. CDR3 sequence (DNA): TGTGCCAGCAGCCCCCGGGTTGGGGGAGGGCCTGGAGATACGCAGTATTTT.

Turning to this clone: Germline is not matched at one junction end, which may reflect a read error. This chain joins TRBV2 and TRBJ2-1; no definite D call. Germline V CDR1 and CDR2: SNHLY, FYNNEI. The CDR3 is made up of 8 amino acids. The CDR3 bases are TGTGCCAGCAGTCAAACGGTCTTC. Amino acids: CASSQTVF.

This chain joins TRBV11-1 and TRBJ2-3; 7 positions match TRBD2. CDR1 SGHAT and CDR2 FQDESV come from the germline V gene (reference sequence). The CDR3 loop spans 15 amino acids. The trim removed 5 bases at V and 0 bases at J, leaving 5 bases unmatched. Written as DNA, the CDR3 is TGTGCCAGCAGCGGGAGGGCCACTAGCACAGATACGCAGTATTTT. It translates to CASSGRATSTDTQYF.

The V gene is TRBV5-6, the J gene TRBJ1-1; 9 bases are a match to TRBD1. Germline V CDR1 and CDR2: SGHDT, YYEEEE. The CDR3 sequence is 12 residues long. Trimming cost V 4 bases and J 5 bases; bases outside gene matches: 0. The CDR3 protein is CASSGQGTEAFF. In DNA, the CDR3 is TGTGCCAGCAGCGGACAGGGGACTGAAGCTTTCTTT.

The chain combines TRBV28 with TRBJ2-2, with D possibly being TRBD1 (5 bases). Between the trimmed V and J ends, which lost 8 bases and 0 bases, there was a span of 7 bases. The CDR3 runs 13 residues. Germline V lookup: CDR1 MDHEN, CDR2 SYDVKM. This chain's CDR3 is CASEQANTGELFF. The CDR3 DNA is TGTGCCAGCGAACAGGCGAACACCGGGGAGCTGTTTTTT.

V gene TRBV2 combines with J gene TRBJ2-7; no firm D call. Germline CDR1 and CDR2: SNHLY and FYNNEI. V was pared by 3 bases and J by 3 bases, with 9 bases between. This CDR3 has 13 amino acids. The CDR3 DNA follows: TGTGCCAGCAGTGACTCACTAAGCTACGAGCAGTACTTC. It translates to CASSDSLSYEQYF.

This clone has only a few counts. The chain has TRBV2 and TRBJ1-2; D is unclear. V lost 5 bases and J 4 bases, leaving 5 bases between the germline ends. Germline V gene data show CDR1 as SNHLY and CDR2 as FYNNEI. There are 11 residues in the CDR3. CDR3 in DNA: TGTGCCAGCAGTCGGGGCTATGGCTACACCTTC. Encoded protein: CASSRGYGYTF.

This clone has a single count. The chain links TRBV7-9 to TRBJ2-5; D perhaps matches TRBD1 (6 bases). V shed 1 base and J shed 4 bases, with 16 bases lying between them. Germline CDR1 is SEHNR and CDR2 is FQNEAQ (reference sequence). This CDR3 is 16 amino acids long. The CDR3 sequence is CASSLVPFQGTETQYF. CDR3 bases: TGTGCCAGCAGCTTAGTCCCCTTCCAGGGGACAGAGACCCAGTACTTC.

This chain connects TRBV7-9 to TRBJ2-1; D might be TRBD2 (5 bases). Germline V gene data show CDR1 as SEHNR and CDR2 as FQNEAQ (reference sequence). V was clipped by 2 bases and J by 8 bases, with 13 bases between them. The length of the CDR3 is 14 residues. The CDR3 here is CASSLRGSPHEQFF. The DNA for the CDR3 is TGTGCCAGCAGCTTACGAGGGAGTCCCCATGAGCAGTTCTTC.

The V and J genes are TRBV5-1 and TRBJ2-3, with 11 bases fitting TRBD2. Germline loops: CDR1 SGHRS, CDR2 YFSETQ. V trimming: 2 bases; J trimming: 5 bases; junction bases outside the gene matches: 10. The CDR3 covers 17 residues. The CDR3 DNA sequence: TGCGCCAGCAGCTTCGACTTACTAGCGGGAGCCGGAGATACGCAGTATTTT. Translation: CASSFDLLAGAGDTQYF.

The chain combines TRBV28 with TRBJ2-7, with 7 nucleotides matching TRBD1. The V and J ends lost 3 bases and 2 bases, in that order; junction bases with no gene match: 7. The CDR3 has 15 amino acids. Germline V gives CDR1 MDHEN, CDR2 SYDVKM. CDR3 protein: CASSLRQGTAYEQYF. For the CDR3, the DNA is TGTGCCAGCAGTTTGCGGCAGGGGACAGCCTACGAGCAGTACTTC.

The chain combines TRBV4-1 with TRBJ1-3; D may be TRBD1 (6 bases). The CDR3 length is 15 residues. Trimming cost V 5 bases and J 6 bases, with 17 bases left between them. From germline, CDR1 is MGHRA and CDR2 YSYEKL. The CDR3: CASSTTGGPVNTIYF. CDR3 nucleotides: TGCGCCAGCAGCACTACCGGGGGCCCGGTAAACACCATATATTTT.

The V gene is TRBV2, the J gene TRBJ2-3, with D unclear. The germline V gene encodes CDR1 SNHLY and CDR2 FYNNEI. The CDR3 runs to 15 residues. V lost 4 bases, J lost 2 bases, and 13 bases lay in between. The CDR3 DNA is TGTGCCAGCAGTGCTGGGCGTCCTATCACAGATACGCAGTATTTT. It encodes CASSAGRPITDTQYF.